This T cell receptor (beta chain) was retrieved from a study of T cells in Graves' hyperthyroidism and ophthalmopathy. Amplification of TCR beta CDR3 regions was performed using RNA transcripts as template. The HTBI primer set served for first-round RT-PCR of the TCR CDR3. Each CDR3 protein is one row after TCRdb ran MiXCR on the multiplex PCR reads. Counted here are some 740,000 distinct CDR3 sequences, roughly 15% occurring once; the ten biggest clones make up around 9.6%. There are many counts of this clonotype. Germline CDR1 reads SGHRS; CDR2 reads YFSETQ. V was pared by 4 bases and J by 0 bases, with 13 bases between. The CDR3 runs 15 residues.

The chain uses TRBV5-1 and TRBJ2-5; weak D call: TRBD1 (6 bases). Sequenced input: blood. The clonotype comes from a woman aged 18-30 years with Graves' hyperthyroidism. Here the CDR3 reads CASSNRQGYQETQYF. The CDR3 DNA is TGCGCCAGCAGCAATCGTCAGGGGTACCAAGAGACCCAGTACTTC.